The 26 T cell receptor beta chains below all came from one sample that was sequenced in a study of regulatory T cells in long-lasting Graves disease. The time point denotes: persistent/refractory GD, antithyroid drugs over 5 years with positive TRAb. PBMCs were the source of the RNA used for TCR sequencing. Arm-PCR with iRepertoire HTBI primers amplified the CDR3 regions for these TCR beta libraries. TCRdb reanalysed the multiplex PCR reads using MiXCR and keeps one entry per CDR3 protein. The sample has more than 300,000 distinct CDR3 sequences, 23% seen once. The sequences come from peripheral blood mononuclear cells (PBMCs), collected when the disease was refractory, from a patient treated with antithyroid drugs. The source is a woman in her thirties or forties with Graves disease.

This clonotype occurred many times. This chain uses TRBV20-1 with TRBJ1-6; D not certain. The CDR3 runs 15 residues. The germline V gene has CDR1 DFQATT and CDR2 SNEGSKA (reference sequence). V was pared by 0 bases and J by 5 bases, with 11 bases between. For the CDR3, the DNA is TGCAGTGCTAGAGATCCGGAAAGAGATAATTCACCCCTCCACTTT. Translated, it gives CSARDPERDNSPLHF.

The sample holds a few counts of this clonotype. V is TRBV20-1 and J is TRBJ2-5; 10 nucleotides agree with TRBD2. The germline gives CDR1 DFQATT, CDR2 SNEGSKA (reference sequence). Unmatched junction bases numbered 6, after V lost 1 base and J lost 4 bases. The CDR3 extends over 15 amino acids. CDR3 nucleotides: TGCAGTGCTAGAGTTCCTAGCGGGAGACCAGAGACCCAGTACTTC. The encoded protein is CSARVPSGRPETQYF.

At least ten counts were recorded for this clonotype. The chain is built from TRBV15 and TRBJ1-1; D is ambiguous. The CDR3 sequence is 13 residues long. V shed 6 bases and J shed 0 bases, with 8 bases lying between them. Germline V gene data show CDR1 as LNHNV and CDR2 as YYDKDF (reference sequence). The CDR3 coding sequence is TGTGCCACCAGTCGGACGGTGAACACTGAAGCTTTCTTT. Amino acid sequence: CATSRTVNTEAFF.

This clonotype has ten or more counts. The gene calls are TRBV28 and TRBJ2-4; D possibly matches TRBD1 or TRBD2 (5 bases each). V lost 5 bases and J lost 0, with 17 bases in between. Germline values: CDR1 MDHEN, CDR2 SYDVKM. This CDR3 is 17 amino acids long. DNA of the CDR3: TGTGCCAGCAGTAGGGACGGCCTTTCCTCAGCCAAAAACATTCAGTACTTC. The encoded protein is CASSRDGLSSAKNIQYF.

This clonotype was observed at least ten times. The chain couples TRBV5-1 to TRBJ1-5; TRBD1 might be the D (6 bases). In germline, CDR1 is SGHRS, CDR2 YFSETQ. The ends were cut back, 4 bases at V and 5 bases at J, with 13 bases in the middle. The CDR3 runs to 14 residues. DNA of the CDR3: TGCGCCAGCAGCCTAACAGGGAACGATCAGCCCCAGCATTTT. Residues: CASSLTGNDQPQHF.

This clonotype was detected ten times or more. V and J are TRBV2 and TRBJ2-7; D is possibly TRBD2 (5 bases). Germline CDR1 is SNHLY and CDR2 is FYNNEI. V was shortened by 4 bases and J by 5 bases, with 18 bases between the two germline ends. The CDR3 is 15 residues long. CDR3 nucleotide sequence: TGTGCCAGCAGTGCGAGACTATCTTACAGCAACGAGCAGTACTTC. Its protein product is CASSARLSYSNEQYF.

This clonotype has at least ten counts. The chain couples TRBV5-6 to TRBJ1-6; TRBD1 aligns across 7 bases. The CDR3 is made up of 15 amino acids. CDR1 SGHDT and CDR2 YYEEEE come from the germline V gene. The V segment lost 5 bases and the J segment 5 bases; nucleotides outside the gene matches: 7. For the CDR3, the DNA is TGTGCCAGCAGTTACCCGGGACAGCATAATTCACCCCTCCACTTT. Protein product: CASSYPGQHNSPLHF.

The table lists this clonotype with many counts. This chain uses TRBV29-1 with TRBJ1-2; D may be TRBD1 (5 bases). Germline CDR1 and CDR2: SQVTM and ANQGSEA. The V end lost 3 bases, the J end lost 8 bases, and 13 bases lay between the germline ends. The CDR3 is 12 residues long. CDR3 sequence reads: CSVDRQGRGYTF. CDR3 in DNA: TGCAGCGTTGATAGGCAGGGTCGCGGCTACACCTTC.

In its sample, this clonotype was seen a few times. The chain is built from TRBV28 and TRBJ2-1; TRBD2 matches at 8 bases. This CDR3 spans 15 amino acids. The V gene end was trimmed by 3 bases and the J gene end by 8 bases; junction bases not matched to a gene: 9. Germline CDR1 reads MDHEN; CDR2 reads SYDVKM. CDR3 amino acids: CASSFGGGGKDEQFF. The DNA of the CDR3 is TGTGCCAGCAGTTTCGGGGGGGGAGGGAAGGATGAGCAGTTCTTC.

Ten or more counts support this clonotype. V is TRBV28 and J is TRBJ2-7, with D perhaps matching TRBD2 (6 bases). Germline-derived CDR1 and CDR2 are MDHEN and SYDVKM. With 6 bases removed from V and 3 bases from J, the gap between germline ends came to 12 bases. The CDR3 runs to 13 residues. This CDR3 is CASRTRGRYEQYF. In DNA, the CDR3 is TGTGCCAGCAGGACTAGGGGTCGCTACGAGCAGTACTTC.

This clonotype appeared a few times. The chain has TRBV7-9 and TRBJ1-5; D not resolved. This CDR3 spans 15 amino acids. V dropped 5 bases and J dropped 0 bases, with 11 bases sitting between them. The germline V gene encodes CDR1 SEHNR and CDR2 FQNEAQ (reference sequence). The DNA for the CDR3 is TGTGCCAGCAGCCCCGGACTTAGTAGCAATCAGCCCCAGCATTTT. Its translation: CASSPGLSSNQPQHF.

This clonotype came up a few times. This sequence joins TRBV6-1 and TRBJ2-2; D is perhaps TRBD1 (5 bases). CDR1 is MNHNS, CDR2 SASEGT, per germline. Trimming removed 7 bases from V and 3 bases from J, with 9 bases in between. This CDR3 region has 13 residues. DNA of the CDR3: TGTGCCAGCACGGTGACAGACACCGGGGAGCTGTTTTTT. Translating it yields CASTVTDTGELFF.

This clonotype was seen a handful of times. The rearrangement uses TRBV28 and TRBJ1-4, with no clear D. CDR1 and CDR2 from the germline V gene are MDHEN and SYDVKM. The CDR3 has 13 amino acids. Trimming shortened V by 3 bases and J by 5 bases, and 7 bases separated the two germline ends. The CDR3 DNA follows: TGTGCCAGCAGTTTGCCTCCAAATGAAAAACTGTTTTTT. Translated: CASSLPPNEKLFF. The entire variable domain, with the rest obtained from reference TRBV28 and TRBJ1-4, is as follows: DVKVTQSSRYLVKRTGEKVFLECVQDMDHENMFWYRQDPGLGLRLIYFSYDVKMKEKGDIPEGYSVSREKKERFSLILESASTNQTSMYLCASSLPPNEKLFFGSGTQLSVL.

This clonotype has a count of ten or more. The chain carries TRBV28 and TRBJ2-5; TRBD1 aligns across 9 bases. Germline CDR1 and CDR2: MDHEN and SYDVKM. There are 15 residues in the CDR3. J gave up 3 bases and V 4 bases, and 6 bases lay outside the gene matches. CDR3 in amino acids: CASSSTGTGKETQYF. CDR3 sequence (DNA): TGTGCCAGCAGTTCTACCGGGACAGGGAAAGAGACCCAGTACTTC.

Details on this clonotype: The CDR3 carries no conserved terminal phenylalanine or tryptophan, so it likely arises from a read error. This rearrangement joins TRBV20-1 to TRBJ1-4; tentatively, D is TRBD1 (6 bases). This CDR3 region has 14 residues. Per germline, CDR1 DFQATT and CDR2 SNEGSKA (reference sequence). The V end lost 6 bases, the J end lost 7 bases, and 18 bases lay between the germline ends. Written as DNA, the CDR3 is TGCAGTGCCAGGGGCGGGCCCGAGGGTGAAAAACTGTTTCTT. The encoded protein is CSARGGPEGEKLFL.

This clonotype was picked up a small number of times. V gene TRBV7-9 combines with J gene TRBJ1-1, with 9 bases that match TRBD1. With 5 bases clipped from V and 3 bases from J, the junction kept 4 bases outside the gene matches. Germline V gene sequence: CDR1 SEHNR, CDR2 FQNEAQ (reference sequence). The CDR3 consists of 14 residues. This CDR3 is CASSTGQGYTEAFF. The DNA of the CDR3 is TGTGCCAGCAGCACGGGACAGGGATACACTGAAGCTTTCTTT.

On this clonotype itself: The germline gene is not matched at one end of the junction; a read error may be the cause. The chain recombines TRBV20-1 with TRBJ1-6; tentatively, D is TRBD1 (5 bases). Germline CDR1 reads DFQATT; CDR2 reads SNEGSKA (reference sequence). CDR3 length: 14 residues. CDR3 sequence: CSATPGTDNSALHF. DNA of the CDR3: TGCAGTGCTACCCCAGGGACTGATAATTCAGCCCTCCACTTT.

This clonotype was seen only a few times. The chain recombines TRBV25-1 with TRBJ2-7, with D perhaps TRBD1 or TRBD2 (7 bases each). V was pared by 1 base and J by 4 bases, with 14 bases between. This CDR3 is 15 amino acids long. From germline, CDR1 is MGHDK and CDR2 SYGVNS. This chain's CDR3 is CASSEWEGAGYEQYF. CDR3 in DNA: TGTGCCAGCAGTGAATGGGAGGGGGCCGGATACGAGCAGTACTTC.

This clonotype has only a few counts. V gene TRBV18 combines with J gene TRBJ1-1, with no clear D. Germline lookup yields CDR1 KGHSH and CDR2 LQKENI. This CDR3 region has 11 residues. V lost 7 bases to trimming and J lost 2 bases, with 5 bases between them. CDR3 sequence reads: CASLENTEAFF. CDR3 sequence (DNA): TGTGCCAGCTTAGAAAACACTGAAGCTTTCTTT.

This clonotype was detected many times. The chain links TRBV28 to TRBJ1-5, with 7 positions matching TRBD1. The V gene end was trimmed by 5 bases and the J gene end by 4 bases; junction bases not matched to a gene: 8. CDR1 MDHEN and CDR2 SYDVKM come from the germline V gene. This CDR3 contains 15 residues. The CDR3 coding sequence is TGTGCCAGCAGTCCAACAGGGGAGTGGAATCAGCCCCAGCATTTT. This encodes CASSPTGEWNQPQHF.

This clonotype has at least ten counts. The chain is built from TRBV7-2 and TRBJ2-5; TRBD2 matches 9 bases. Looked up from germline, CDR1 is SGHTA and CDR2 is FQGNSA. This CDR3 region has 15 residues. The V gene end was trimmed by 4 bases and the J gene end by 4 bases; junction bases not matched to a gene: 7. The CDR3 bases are TGTGCCAGCAGCTCCCTAGCGGGAATGCGAGAGACCCAGTACTTC. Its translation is CASSSLAGMRETQYF.

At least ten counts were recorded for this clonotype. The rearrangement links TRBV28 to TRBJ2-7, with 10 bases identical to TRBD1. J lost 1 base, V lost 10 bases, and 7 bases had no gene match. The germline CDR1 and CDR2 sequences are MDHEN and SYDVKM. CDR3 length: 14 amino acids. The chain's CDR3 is CATRPGQGSYEQYF. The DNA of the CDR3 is TGTGCCACCCGACCGGGACAGGGGTCCTACGAGCAGTACTTC.

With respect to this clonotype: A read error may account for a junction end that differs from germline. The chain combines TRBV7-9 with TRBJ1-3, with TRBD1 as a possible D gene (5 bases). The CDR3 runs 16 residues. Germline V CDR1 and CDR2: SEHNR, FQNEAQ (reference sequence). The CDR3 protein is CASSQPGRISGNTTYF. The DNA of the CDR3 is TGTGCCAGCAGCCAACCGGGACGGATCTCTGGAAACACCACATATTTT.

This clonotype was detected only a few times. As DNA, the CDR3 is TGCAGTGCTCCTAGCGGGAGCTCAACAGATACGCAGTATTTT. This gives the protein CSAPSGSSTDTQYF. This sequence joins TRBV20-1 and TRBJ2-3, with TRBD2 identical over 10 bases. Germline CDR1 reads DFQATT; CDR2 reads SNEGSKA (reference sequence). Germline trimming cut 5 bases from V and 3 bases from J; bases unmatched to any gene: 5. This CDR3 has 14 residues.

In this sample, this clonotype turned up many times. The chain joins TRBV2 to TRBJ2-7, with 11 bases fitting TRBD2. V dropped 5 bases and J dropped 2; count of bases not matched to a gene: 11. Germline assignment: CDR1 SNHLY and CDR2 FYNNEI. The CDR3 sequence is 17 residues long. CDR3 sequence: CASSLLTSGVYTYEQYF. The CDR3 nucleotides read TGTGCCAGCAGTTTGTTGACTAGCGGGGTGTACACCTACGAGCAGTACTTC.

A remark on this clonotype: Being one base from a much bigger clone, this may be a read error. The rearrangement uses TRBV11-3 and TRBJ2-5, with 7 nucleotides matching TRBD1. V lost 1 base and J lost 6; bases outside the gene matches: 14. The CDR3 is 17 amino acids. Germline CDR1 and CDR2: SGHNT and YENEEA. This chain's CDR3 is CASSLGGGQDGLKTQYF. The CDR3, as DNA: TGTGCCAGCAGCTTAGGGGGCGGACAGGACGGTCTGAAGACCCAGTACTTC.